This T cell receptor beta chain came from a study of OX40 agonist ivuxolimab in advanced cancers. Study context: Intravenous ivuxolimab at 0.01 to 10 mg/kg was given to patients every 2 weeks.

The junction had 1 base not matched to a gene; V was cut back by 5 bases and J by 1 base. The CDR3 covers 13 residues. Germline V gene lookup returns CDR1 SGHDN and CDR2 FVKESK. Overall study findings and caveats: There was clonal expansion of CD4+ and CD8+ blood T cells by week 6 at 0.1 to 3.0 mg/kg. Expanded clones were, on average, more numerous in CD8+ T cells than in CD4+. The study did not work out the antigen specificity of the expanded peripheral T cells.

Only in-frame clones appear in the TCRdb table, and some are missing; sequencing was by immunoSEQ multiplex PCR. The sample shows around 62,000 clones, about 91% of them seen only once. As to this clone: What it binds is not known.

The chain carries TRBV14 and TRBJ1-1; 7 nucleotides agree with TRBD1. The clonotype comes from an adult with an advanced solid tumor such as melanoma, head and neck, liver or kidney cancer. The starting material was CD4+ or CD8+ T cells sorted from blood, obtained in a trial of the OX40 agonist ivuxolimab. The CDR3 is CASSRGRNTEAFF. CDR3 sequence (DNA): TGTGCCAGCAGCAGGGGGCGGAACACTGAAGCTTTCTTT.